The 23 T cell receptor beta chains below all came from one sample that was sequenced in a study of blood T cell repertoires in COVID-19. Method: immunoSEQ multiplex PCR; TCRdb's copy keeps in-frame clones and lacks some. This sample yields 150,000 to 160,000 clones, of which roughly four fifths are seen a single time; 25% to 30% belongs to the top ten. Sequenced input: peripheral blood. These receptors originate from a woman aged 55-75 years with acute or convalescent COVID-19.

J is TRBJ1-3 and V is TRBV6-6; no definite D call. This CDR3 comprises 12 residues. Germline lookup yields CDR1 MNHNY and CDR2 SVGAGI (reference sequence). The V gene lost 5 bases and the J gene lost 8 bases, with 10 bases spanning the gap. The CDR3 protein is CASSPSYDTIYF. For the CDR3, the DNA is TGTGCCAGCAGTCCTTCTTATGACACCATATATTTT.

In its sample, this clone was seen a few times. J is TRBJ2-1 and V is TRBV14; unclear D gene. Germline CDR1 is SGHDN and CDR2 is FVKESK. The CDR3 is 16 amino acids. With 4 bases removed from V and 0 bases from J, the gap between germline ends came to 13 bases. The DNA of the CDR3 is TGTGCCAGCAGCCCTTTGGGTCCAGGCTCCTACAATGAGCAGTTCTTC. As protein: CASSPLGPGSYNEQFF.

This sequence joins TRBV19 and TRBJ1-5; D remains ambiguous. The CDR3 is 18 amino acids. Germline values: CDR1 LNHDA, CDR2 SQIVND (reference sequence). V was clipped by 2 bases and J by 0 bases, with 17 bases between them. The chain's CDR3 is CASSIYPPAGNSNQPQHF. Here the CDR3 DNA reads TGTGCCAGTAGTATATACCCCCCCGCGGGGAATAGCAATCAGCCCCAGCATTTT.

This clone was observed a single time. The chain links TRBV12-5 to TRBJ1-1, with D possibly TRBD1 on 5 matching bases. The CDR3 consists of 14 residues. Germline CDR1 LGHNT, CDR2 FRNRAP. V dropped 7 bases and J dropped 5 bases, with 17 bases sitting between them. CDR3 in DNA: TGTGCTAGTGCCCTATCTGGGGGAGGGACTGAAGCTTTCTTT. This sequence encodes CASALSGGGTEAFF.

The V and J genes are TRBV10-3 and TRBJ2-2; a weak D match, TRBD1 (5 bases). In germline, CDR1 is ENHRY, CDR2 SYGVKD. The CDR3 loop spans 14 amino acids. V lost 3 bases and J lost 5, with 10 bases in between. The CDR3 sequence is CAISDPRGTGELFF. DNA of the CDR3: TGTGCCATCAGTGATCCAAGGGGAACCGGGGAGCTGTTTTTT.

This rearrangement joins TRBV10-2 to TRBJ1-4; 9 nucleotides align to TRBD1. The CDR3 covers 16 residues. The germline V gene encodes CDR1 WSHSY and CDR2 SAAADI. The J segment lost 0 bases and the V segment lost 6 bases, leaving 5 bases of the junction unmatched. The CDR3 is CASSDRQGATNEKLFF. CDR3 coding DNA: TGCGCCAGCAGCGACCGACAGGGGGCAACTAATGAAAAACTGTTTTTT.

The chain employs TRBV3-1 (or the pseudogene TRBV3-2) and TRBJ1-1; TRBD1 agrees at 8 bases. Germline trimming cut 2 bases from V and 6 bases from J; bases unmatched to any gene: 5. Germline V gene lookup returns CDR1 LGHDT and CDR2 YNNKEL (reference sequence). The CDR3 totals 14 residues. Here the CDR3 reads CASSQLDRVSEAFF. CDR3 in DNA: TGTGCCAGCAGCCAATTGGACAGGGTGTCTGAAGCTTTCTTT.

There are a few counts of this clone. This rearrangement joins TRBV6-5 to TRBJ2-5, with TRBD2 matching over 12 bases. The CDR3 contains 15 residues. Germline values: CDR1 MNHEY, CDR2 SVGAGI. Trimming at V came to 7 bases and at J to 2 bases, leaving 5 bases not matched to a gene. The CDR3 protein is CASITSGGRQETQYF. CDR3 DNA: TGTGCCAGCATCACTAGCGGGGGGCGTCAAGAGACCCAGTACTTC.

The rearrangement uses TRBV6-1 and TRBJ1-6, with D unresolved. The CDR3 totals 12 residues. Germline V gene lookup returns CDR1 MNHNS and CDR2 SASEGT. V was cut by 1 base and J by 10 bases, with 5 bases left in between. The CDR3 is CASSEGGSPLHF. The DNA of the CDR3 is TGTGCCAGCAGTGAAGGAGGCTCACCCCTCCACTTT.

The chain employs TRBV5-1 and TRBJ1-1; 8 nucleotides agree with TRBD1. Germline V gene sequence: CDR1 SGHRS, CDR2 YFSETQ. The CDR3 loop spans 15 amino acids. Trimming removed 0 bases from V and 4 bases from J; junction bases left unmatched: 5. CDR3 nucleotide sequence: TGCGCCAGCAGCTTGGCCGGACAGGGCCCCACTGAAGCTTTCTTT. This translates into CASSLAGQGPTEAFF.

This clone was detected once. This sequence joins TRBV19 and TRBJ1-2, with D possibly being TRBD1 (6 bases). There are 12 residues in the CDR3. The germline V gene encodes CDR1 LNHDA and CDR2 SQIVND (reference sequence). V was cut by 4 bases and J by 8 bases, with 11 bases left in between. The CDR3 DNA sequence: TGTGCCAGTAGTACTTACAGGGTGGGCTACACCTTC. Its translation: CASSTYRVGYTF. The whole variable domain, filled in from reference TRBV19 and TRBJ1-2, reads DGGITQSPKYLFRKEGQNVTLSCEQNLNHDAMYWYRQDPGQGLRLIYYSQIVNDFQKGDIAEGYSVSREKKESFPLTVTSAQKNPTAFYLCASSTYRVGYTFGSGTRLTVV.

V and J are TRBV2 and TRBJ1-3, with D perhaps matching TRBD1 (5 bases). Looked up from germline, CDR1 is SNHLY and CDR2 is FYNNEI. Trimming left V 4 bases short and J 0 bases short, with 10 bases between. The CDR3 consists of 15 residues. The CDR3 DNA sequence: TGTGCCAGCAGTGGTCAGGGACTCTCTGGAAACACCATATATTTT. This translates into CASSGQGLSGNTIYF.

This chain joins TRBV10-1 and TRBJ1-1, with TRBD1 as a possible D gene (6 bases). V lost 3 bases and J lost 5, with 7 bases in between. Germline V lookup: CDR1 WNHNN, CDR2 SYGVQD (reference sequence). This CDR3 is built from 12 residues. CDR3 region: CASSERGTEAFF. The CDR3 DNA reads TGCGCCAGCAGTGAAAGGGGGACTGAAGCTTTCTTT.

V and J are TRBV6-5 and TRBJ1-2, with 10 bases matching TRBD1. The CDR3 contains 14 residues. V shed 7 bases and J 13 bases; nucleotides not matched to a gene: 15. CDR1 is MNHEY, CDR2 SVGAGI, per germline. In nucleotides, the CDR3 is TGTGCCAGCAACCAAAGGGACAGGGGATCCCCCCTCACCTTC. This gives the protein CASNQRDRGSPLTF.

As DNA, the CDR3 is TGCGCCAGCAGCCCCCCGGCAGGCTTGAACTATGGCTACACCTTC. Translated, it gives CASSPPAGLNYGYTF. J is TRBJ1-2 and V is TRBV4-1, with unresolved D. CDR3 length equals 15 residues. Per germline, CDR1 MGHRA and CDR2 YSYEKL. Trimming left V 4 bases short and J 2 bases short, with 14 bases between.

This clone was picked up a small number of times. The chain has TRBV10-3 and TRBJ1-3; D gene ambiguous. The ends were cut back, 7 bases at V and 1 base at J, with 26 bases in the middle. The CDR3 runs to 19 residues. Germline CDR1 reads ENHRY; CDR2 reads SYGVKD. Here the CDR3 DNA reads TGTGCCATCACAAGTAAGGGAGCTGGATTGGGGAGATCTGGAAACACCATATATTTT. It translates to CAITSKGAGLGRSGNTIYF.

The chain is built from TRBV2 and TRBJ1-1; 9 bases are a match to TRBD1. After removal of 6 bases from V and 9 bases from J, the junction contained 8 bases not matched to a gene. The CDR3 runs 13 residues. The V gene's germline CDR1 is SNHLY and CDR2 FYNNEI. The CDR3 sequence: CASRPQDRGQAFF. As DNA, the CDR3 is TGTGCCAGCAGGCCTCAGGACAGGGGTCAAGCTTTCTTT.

The genes are TRBV5-8 and TRBJ1-4, with D maybe TRBD1 (6 bases). The CDR3 sequence is 14 residues long. Trimming took 3 bases from V and 8 from J, leaving 14 bases between them. Germline V gives CDR1 SGHTS, CDR2 YDEGEE. The CDR3 DNA sequence: TGTGCCAGCAGCTCCCCGGACAGAGCGGAAAAACTGTTTTTT. This encodes CASSSPDRAEKLFF.

The chain has TRBV6-5 and TRBJ1-5; TRBD1 might be the D (6 bases). CDR1 MNHEY and CDR2 SVGAGI come from the germline V gene. The CDR3 is 13 residues long. V was clipped by 6 bases and J by 7 bases, with 13 bases between them. The CDR3: CASSPSRGQPQHF. DNA for the CDR3: TGTGCCAGCAGCCCGAGCAGGGGACAGCCCCAGCATTTT.

This chain joins TRBV5-1 and TRBJ2-6; D not certain. V was clipped by 4 bases and J by 0 bases, with 5 bases between them. Per germline, CDR1 SGHRS and CDR2 YFSETQ. This CDR3 spans 14 amino acids. The CDR3 nucleotides are TGCGCCAGCAGCCTTAGCTCTGGGGCCAACGTCCTGACTTTC. Its protein is CASSLSSGANVLTF.

The V call is TRBV11-2, the J call TRBJ2-5; 10 bases match TRBD1. The germline CDR1 and CDR2 sequences are SGHAT and FQNNGV. This CDR3 region has 13 residues. The ends lost 7 bases at V and 4 bases at J; junction bases unmatched: 3. CDR3 region: CASNRQGAETQYF. The DNA for the CDR3 is TGTGCCAGCAACCGACAGGGGGCAGAGACCCAGTACTTC.

This chain links TRBV4-1 with TRBJ2-2; D possibly corresponds to TRBD2 (7 bases). Germline CDR1 reads MGHRA; CDR2 reads YSYEKL. This CDR3 comprises 16 residues. The V end lost 1 base, the J end lost 5 bases, and 14 bases lay between the germline ends. The CDR3 sequence: CASSQVPGGYTGELFF. The CDR3 nucleotides read TGCGCCAGCAGCCAAGTCCCGGGGGGCTATACCGGGGAGCTGTTTTTT.

V is TRBV6-5 and J is TRBJ1-1; 8 nucleotides agree with TRBD1. This CDR3 comprises 15 residues. Trimming removed 2 bases from V and 6 bases from J; junction bases left unmatched: 8. Per germline, CDR1 MNHEY and CDR2 SVGAGI. This chain's CDR3 is CASSYRGQGWPEAFF. The CDR3 region has the DNA TGTGCCAGCAGTTACCGAGGACAGGGCTGGCCTGAAGCTTTCTTT.